This passage covers 8 T cell receptor beta chains from one sample sequenced in a study of blood T cell repertoires in COVID-19 (dated by TCRdb to 2020 to 2022). Libraries came from the immunoSEQ multiplex PCR assay. The source is immuneACCESS, and TCRdb retained only in-frame sequences with V and J called. Part of the clones is not carried over; for the studies checked, unresolved V genes explain less than half of this, and the remainder is unexplained. For this sample there are 140,000 to 150,000 clones; 80% to 85% appear just once. The ten largest make up about 7.5% of the sample. The sequencing sample was made of peripheral blood. Receptor source: a human donor in a cohort sampled during active COVID-19.

J is TRBJ2-3 and V is TRBV9; TRBD2 matches at 11 bases. The J segment lost 3 bases and the V segment lost 4 bases, leaving 1 base of the junction unmatched. Looked up from germline, CDR1 is SGDLS and CDR2 is YYNGEE. The CDR3 runs 14 residues. Here the CDR3 reads CASSRTSGTDTQYF. The CDR3, as DNA: TGTGCCAGCAGCAGGACTAGCGGGACAGATACGCAGTATTTT. The whole variable domain, filled in from reference TRBV9 and TRBJ2-3, reads DSGVTQTPKHLITATGQRVTLRCSPRSGDLSVYWYQQSLDQGLQFLIQYYNGEERAKGNILERFSAQQFPDLHSELNLSSLELGDSALYFCASSRTSGTDTQYFGPGTRLTVL.

The V gene is TRBV19, the J gene TRBJ1-5; 8 nucleotides match TRBD1. Germline assignment: CDR1 LNHDA and CDR2 SQIVND (reference sequence). CDR3 size: 15 residues. V lost 5 bases, J lost 7 bases, and 10 bases stayed unmatched. The CDR3 region is CASSLSGQGTQPQHF. DNA for the CDR3: TGTGCCAGTAGTCTCAGTGGACAGGGAACGCAGCCCCAGCATTTT.

The chain joins TRBV18 to TRBJ1-2; 8 bases match TRBD1. This CDR3 comprises 15 residues. Germline V gene sequence: CDR1 KGHSH, CDR2 LQKENI. J lost 2 bases, V lost 0 bases, and 2 bases had no gene match. The CDR3: CASSPPQGANYGYTF. The CDR3 nucleotides read TGTGCCAGCTCACCACCTCAGGGGGCGAACTATGGCTACACCTTC.

The chain joins TRBV5-1 to TRBJ2-7; the D gene is possibly TRBD2 (6 bases). Germline V lookup: CDR1 SGHRS, CDR2 YFSETQ. Trimming cost V 3 bases and J 6 bases, with 13 bases left between them. This CDR3 comprises 13 residues. CDR3 sequence reads: CASSSPGAREQYF. The CDR3 DNA reads TGCGCCAGCAGCTCGCCGGGAGCTCGCGAGCAGTACTTC.

The rearrangement uses TRBV7-2 and TRBJ2-7, with D unresolved. Germline CDR1 reads SGHTA; CDR2 reads FQGNSA. This CDR3 has 14 amino acids. V was clipped by 9 bases and J by 0 bases, with 15 bases between them. The DNA of the CDR3 is TGTGCCAGTAAGCTTAGCATAAACTCCTACGAGCAGTACTTC. It translates to CASKLSINSYEQYF.

This clone was detected only a few times. The gene calls are TRBV19 and TRBJ2-1, with D possibly being TRBD2 (6 bases). Deletions cut 6 bases from V and 9 bases from J, with 15 bases between. This CDR3 has 13 residues. CDR1 is LNHDA, CDR2 SQIVND, per germline (reference sequence). CDR3 bases: TGTGCCAGTAGGATCTTGTTGGGAGGTGAGCAGTTCTTC. Translation: CASRILLGGEQFF.

This clone turned up a few times. This chain links TRBV5-1 with TRBJ1-1; the match to TRBD1 covers 7 bases. This CDR3 has 15 residues. J gave up 1 base and V 5 bases, and 8 bases lay outside the gene matches. Germline V gene sequence: CDR1 SGHRS, CDR2 YFSETQ. Written as DNA, the CDR3 is TGCGCCAGCAGTTTGACGACAGGGCCGAACACTGAAGCTTTCTTT. It yields the protein CASSLTTGPNTEAFF.

The chain couples TRBV28 to TRBJ2-5; 11 bases map to TRBD2. This CDR3 contains 17 residues. The J segment lost 1 base and the V segment lost 10 bases, leaving 14 bases of the junction unmatched. The germline V gene encodes CDR1 MDHEN and CDR2 SYDVKM. CDR3 region: CATSRGGLAVSQETQYF. The CDR3, as DNA: TGTGCCACCTCCCGTGGGGGACTAGCGGTTAGCCAAGAGACCCAGTACTTC. Combining the CDR3 with reference TRBV28 and TRBJ2-5 gives the whole variable domain DVKVTQSSRYLVKRTGEKVFLECVQDMDHENMFWYRQDPGLGLRLIYFSYDVKMKEKGDIPEGYSVSREKKERFSLILESASTNQTSMYLCATSRGGLAVSQETQYFGPGTRLLVL.